Listed below are T cell receptor beta chains from one sample, sequenced in a study of blood T cell repertoires in COVID-19. TCRdb keeps only in-frame clones here, not all; method: immunoSEQ multiplex PCR. Of 170,000 or so clones listed, 90% are singletons. Material for sequencing was peripheral blood. The receptors were sampled from a man aged 45 to 65 with acute or convalescent COVID-19. CDR3s include the opening cysteine and the closing phenylalanine or tryptophan. D genes are given only for firm matches. Clone size appears in some rows only: once, few, many, or a class for an expanded clone.

J gene,clone size,V gene,D gene,CDR3 protein,CDR3 DNA
TRBJ2-2,-,TRBV9,TRBD2,CASSPRGGLTGELFF,TGTGCCAGCAGCCCGCGGGGGGGCCTTACCGGGGAGCTGTTTTTT
TRBJ2-3,-,TRBV7-9,-,CASSLRLVDTQYF,TGTGCCAGCAGCTTAAGACTAGTAGATACGCAGTATTTT
TRBJ2-3,-,TRBV7-2,-,CASSSLGGRTDTQYF,TGTGCCAGCAGCTCATTGGGGGGTCGCACAGATACGCAGTATTTT
TRBJ2-5,-,TRBV19,-,CASSITRWETQYF,TGTGCCAGTAGTATAACGAGGTGGGAGACCCAGTACTTC
TRBJ2-5,-,TRBV5-1,TRBD2,CASSFWVSAAFGENSGGRETQYF,TGCGCCAGCAGCTTTTGGGTGTCAGCGGCATTCGGCGAGAATAGCGGGGGCCGAGAGACCCAGTACTTC
TRBJ2-2,-,TRBV7-3,TRBD1,CASSYRQGPTGELFF,TGTGCCAGCAGCTATCGACAGGGACCCACCGGGGAGCTGTTTTTT
TRBJ2-7,once,TRBV29-1,TRBD1,CSVADRGGSPYEQYF,TGCAGCGTAGCAGACAGGGGCGGCTCCCCCTACGAGCAGTACTTC
TRBJ1-2,-,TRBV28,TRBD1,CASKLQGPFYGYTF,TGTGCCAGCAAGTTACAGGGGCCTTTCTATGGCTACACCTTC
TRBJ2-1,-,TRBV7-2,-,CASSSGQTSYNEQFF,TGTGCCAGCAGCTCCGGACAAACCTCCTACAATGAGCAGTTCTTC
TRBJ2-1,-,TRBV7-2,-,CASSLVGSGDQFF,TGTGCCAGCAGCTTAGTAGGGTCGGGAGACCAGTTCTTC
TRBJ1-4,-,TRBV6-6,-,CASSSRRATNEKLFF,TGTGCCAGCAGTTCCAGACGGGCAACTAATGAAAAACTGTTTTTT
TRBJ1-5,-,TRBV18,-,CASSPRNEGQPQHF,TGTGCCAGCTCACCAAGGAATGAGGGCCAGCCCCAGCATTTT
TRBJ1-2,-,TRBV28,-,CASRGGGYGYTF,TGTGCCAGCAGGGGTGGCGGTTATGGCTACACCTTC
TRBJ1-5,-,TRBV28,-,CASSRGVLSNQPQHF,TGTGCCAGCAGTCGGGGGGTACTCAGCAATCAGCCCCAGCATTTT
TRBJ2-1,-,TRBV19,TRBD2,CASSKALAGGYNEQFF,TGTGCCAGTAGTAAAGCACTAGCGGGGGGTTACAATGAGCAGTTCTTC
TRBJ2-5,-,TRBV7-2,TRBD2,CASSDTSGRKETQYF,TGTGCCAGCAGCGATACTAGCGGGAGGAAAGAGACCCAGTACTTC
TRBJ2-1,-,TRBV14,-,CASSQDGKGVRNEQFF,TGTGCCAGCAGCCAAGATGGTAAGGGAGTTAGGAATGAGCAGTTCTTC
TRBJ1-4,-,TRBV27,-,CASSLFAGSNEKLFF,TGTGCCAGCAGTTTATTCGCGGGCTCTAATGAAAAACTGTTTTTT
TRBJ2-1,-,TRBV7-9,-,CASSHQGLAIYEQFF,TGTGCCAGCAGCCACCAGGGCCTTGCTATCTATGAGCAGTTCTTC
TRBJ2-3,-,TRBV18,-,CASSPTPPHSTDTQYF,TGTGCCAGCTCACCAACACCCCCCCACAGCACAGATACGCAGTATTTT
TRBJ2-1,once,TRBV5-6,TRBD2,CASSFATSAEQFF,TGTGCCAGCAGCTTTGCCACTAGCGCTGAGCAGTTCTTC
TRBJ2-7,-,TRBV6-6,-,CASSYSGLVHEQYF,TGTGCCAGCAGTTACTCTGGACTCGTCCACGAGCAGTACTTC
TRBJ1-5,-,TRBV7-2,-,CASSLLSGYNQPQHF,TGTGCCAGCAGCCTTCTCTCCGGGTACAATCAGCCCCAGCATTTT